The table lists the clone carrying this T cell receptor beta chain with many counts. This record comes from a study of tumor and adjacent non-tumor tissue in lung cancer. V was clipped by 1 base and J by 6 bases, with 13 bases between them. Germline V lookup: CDR1 SQVTM, CDR2 ANQGSEA. This CDR3 is 14 amino acids long. The template was RNA from unsorted bulk tissue. TCRbeta libraries were built with three rounds of nested PCR, modified from ARM-PCR. TCRdb passed the multiplex PCR reads through MiXCR, listing each CDR3 protein once. Seen here are 91,000 or so distinct CDR3 sequences, around 71% observed once, and the top ten hold around 19%.

The chain links TRBV29-1 to TRBJ2-1; D gene uncertain. The source material was lung tumor tissue. This receptor was obtained from a man in his sixties with non-small cell lung cancer. The DNA of the CDR3 is TGCAGCGTTGAAGTCGGGCTAGTAGGCAATGAGCAGTTCTTC. This translates into CSVEVGLVGNEQFF.